Following are 4 T cell receptor beta chains from one sample sequenced in a study of technical replicates of blood from a handful of donors. Sequenced by immunoSEQ multiplex PCR; TCRdb stores in-frame clones only, minus some. The repertoire has 53,000 or so clones, about 93% of them found once; the top ten carry less than 4.5%. The specimen was PBMCs. These receptors all come from a human donor in good health. Some clones in this sample may be carry-over from other donors' samples.

The chain has TRBV5-1 and TRBJ2-5; a weak D match, TRBD2 (5 bases). V was clipped by 1 base and J by 4 bases, with 11 bases between them. The CDR3 runs to 14 residues. Per germline, CDR1 SGHRS and CDR2 YFSETQ. The CDR3 is CASSLSSSVETQYF. The CDR3 DNA reads as TGCGCCAGCAGCTTGTCTAGCAGCGTAGAGACCCAGTACTTC.

This clone was seen only a few times. The gene calls are TRBV4-3 and TRBJ2-3; the match to TRBD2 covers 9 bases. This CDR3 has 15 amino acids. Germline CDR1 LGHNA, CDR2 YSLEER. Losses at the gene ends were 0 bases for V and 10 bases for J; bases not matched to a gene: 8. The CDR3 sequence: CASSQDRGSGSAQYF. CDR3 nucleotides: TGCGCCAGCAGCCAAGATCGAGGTAGCGGGAGCGCGCAGTATTTT.

The V and J genes are TRBV7-6 and TRBJ2-3, with D possibly matching TRBD2 (6 bases). There are 14 residues in the CDR3. The V end lost 1 base, the J end lost 3 bases, and 8 bases lay between the germline ends. The germline V gene encodes CDR1 SGHVS and CDR2 FNYEAQ. CDR3 protein: CASSLVEGTDTQYF. Here the CDR3 DNA reads TGTGCCAGCAGCTTAGTGGAGGGAACAGATACGCAGTATTTT. Filled out from reference TRBV7-6 and TRBJ2-3, the complete variable domain reads GAGVSQSPRYKVTKRGQDVALRCDPISGHVSLYWYRQALGQGPEFLTYFNYEAQQDKSGLPNDRFSAERPEGSISTLTIQRTEQRDSAMYRCASSLVEGTDTQYFGPGTRLTVL.

The gene calls are TRBV4-2 and TRBJ1-6; 9 bases fit TRBD1. Germline CDR1 is LGHNA and CDR2 is YNFKEQ. CDR3 length: 14 amino acids. V gave up 8 bases and J gave up 4 bases; unmatched junction bases: 3. In DNA form, the CDR3 reads TGTGCCAGCTGGGGACAGGGATATAATTCACCCCTCCACTTT. This gives the protein CASWGQGYNSPLHF.